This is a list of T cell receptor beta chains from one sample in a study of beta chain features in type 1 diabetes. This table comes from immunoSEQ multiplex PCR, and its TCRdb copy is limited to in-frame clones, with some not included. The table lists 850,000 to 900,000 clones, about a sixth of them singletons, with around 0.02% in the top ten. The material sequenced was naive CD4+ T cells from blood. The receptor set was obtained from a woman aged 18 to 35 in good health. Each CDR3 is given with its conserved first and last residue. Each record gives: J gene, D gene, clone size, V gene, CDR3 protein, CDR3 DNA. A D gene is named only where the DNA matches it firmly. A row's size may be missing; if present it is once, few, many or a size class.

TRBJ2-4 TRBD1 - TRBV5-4 CASSEGQGAHKNIQYF TGTGCCAGCAGCGAGGGACAGGGGGCCCACAAAAACATTCAGTACTTC
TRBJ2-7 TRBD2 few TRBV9 CASSGSGSAAEQYF TGTGCCAGCAGCGGTAGCGGGAGCGCGGCCGAGCAGTACTTC
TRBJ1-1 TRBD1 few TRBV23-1 CASSQSRTGERTEAFF TGCGCCAGCAGTCAATCCAGGACAGGGGAAAGGACTGAAGCTTTCTTT
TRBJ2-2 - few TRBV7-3 CASSFGIPNTGELFF TGTGCCAGCAGCTTCGGGATCCCGAACACCGGGGAGCTGTTTTTT
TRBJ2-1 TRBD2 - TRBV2 CASSDLLAGTYNEQFF TGTGCCAGCAGTGACTTACTAGCGGGGACCTACAATGAGCAGTTCTTC
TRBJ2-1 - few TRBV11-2 CASSLRSGPYNEQFF TGTGCCAGCAGCTTGAGAAGCGGTCCCTACAATGAGCAGTTCTTC
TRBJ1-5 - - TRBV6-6 CASRGGRENQPQHF TGTGCCAGCAGGGGGGGAAGGGAAAATCAGCCCCAGCATTTT
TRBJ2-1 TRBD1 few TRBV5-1 CASRLQGQPYNEQFF TGCGCCAGCAGATTACAGGGGCAGCCCTACAATGAGCAGTTCTTC
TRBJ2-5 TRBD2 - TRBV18 CASSRTSGSQETQYF TGTGCCAGCTCGCGGACTAGCGGGAGCCAAGAGACCCAGTACTTC
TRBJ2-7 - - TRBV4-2 CASSQAETGMPRYF TGTGCCAGCAGCCAAGCTGAGACGGGTATGCCACGGTACTTC
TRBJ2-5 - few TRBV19 CASRRRGGLGETQYF TGTGCCAGTAGAAGACGCGGCGGCCTAGGGGAGACCCAGTACTTC
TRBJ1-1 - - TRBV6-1 CASSVLNTEAFF TGTGCCAGCAGTGTGCTGAACACTGAAGCTTTCTTT
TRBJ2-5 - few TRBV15 CATSRGTETQYF TGTGCCACCAGCAGAGGCACTGAGACCCAGTACTTC
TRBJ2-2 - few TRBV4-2 CASSRSSSDGELFF TGTGCCAGCAGCCGGTCATCTAGCGACGGGGAGCTGTTTTTT
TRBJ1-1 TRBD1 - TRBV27 CASSSWTGANTEAFF TGTGCCAGCAGTTCCTGGACAGGGGCGAACACTGAAGCTTTCTTT
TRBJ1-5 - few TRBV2 CASSEQGLDQPQHF TGTGCCAGCAGTGAACAGGGATTGGATCAGCCCCAGCATTTT
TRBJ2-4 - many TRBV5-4 CASSAGSENIQYF TGTGCCAGCTCGGCGGGTTCTGAGAACATTCAGTACTTC
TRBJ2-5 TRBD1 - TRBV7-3 CASSPGTGETQYF TGTGCCAGCAGCCCCGGGACAGGGGAGACCCAGTACTTC
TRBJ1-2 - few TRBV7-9 CASIETGGTNYGYTF TGTGCCAGCATCGAGACAGGAGGAACTAACTATGGCTACACCTTC
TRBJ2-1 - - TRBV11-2 CASSLAVGSYNEQFF TGTGCCAGCAGCTTAGCCGTCGGATCCTACAATGAGCAGTTCTTC
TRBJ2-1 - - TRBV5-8 CASSPASNEQFF TGTGCCAGCAGCCCCGCGTCCAATGAGCAGTTCTTC
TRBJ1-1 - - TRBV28 CASSSPIAGGGTEAFF TGTGCCAGCAGTTCCCCCATCGCAGGAGGTGGCACTGAAGCTTTCTTT
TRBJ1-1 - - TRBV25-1 CASSEQLNTEAFF TGTGCCAGCAGTGAACAGCTGAACACTGAAGCTTTCTTT
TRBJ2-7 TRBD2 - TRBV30 CAWSPGTSVHEQYF TGTGCCTGGAGTCCCGGGACTAGCGTCCACGAGCAGTACTTC
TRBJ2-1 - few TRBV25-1 CASSEYPGTPRYNEQFF TGTGCCAGCAGTGAATACCCGGGGACTCCCCGATACAATGAGCAGTTCTTC
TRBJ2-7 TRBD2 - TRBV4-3 CASSQQLAGGFYEQYF TGCGCCAGCAGCCAACAACTAGCGGGAGGGTTCTACGAGCAGTACTTC
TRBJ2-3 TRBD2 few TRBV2 CASYSGSGADTQYF TGTGCCAGTTATAGCGGGAGCGGGGCAGATACGCAGTATTTT